This TCR beta chain comes out of a study of CD8 T cells in ankylosing spondylitis. Study observations and caveats: Characteristic, it appeared, of ankylosing spondylitis blood was a TCR beta motif of fewer than 10 highly homologous variants.

One entry per CDR3 protein, called by TCRdb with MiXCR from the 5' RACE reads. The table has 200,000 to 250,000 distinct CDR3 sequences, approximately 7.4% seen once. In its sample, this clonotype was seen many times. No antigen is known for it. V lost 4 bases to trimming and J lost 7 bases, with 11 bases between them. There are 13 residues in the CDR3. CDR1 is LGHDT and CDR2 is YNNKEL in the germline V gene (reference sequence). The receptor comes from a male donor with ankylosing spondylitis. What was sequenced was blood, either unsorted or a sorted T cell fraction (not recorded which). The genes are TRBV3-1 and TRBJ2-1, with D possibly matching TRBD2 (6 bases). The CDR3 nucleotides read TGTGCCAGCAGCCCGGAGGGGAAGAATGAGCAGTTCTTC. Protein: CASSPEGKNEQFF.